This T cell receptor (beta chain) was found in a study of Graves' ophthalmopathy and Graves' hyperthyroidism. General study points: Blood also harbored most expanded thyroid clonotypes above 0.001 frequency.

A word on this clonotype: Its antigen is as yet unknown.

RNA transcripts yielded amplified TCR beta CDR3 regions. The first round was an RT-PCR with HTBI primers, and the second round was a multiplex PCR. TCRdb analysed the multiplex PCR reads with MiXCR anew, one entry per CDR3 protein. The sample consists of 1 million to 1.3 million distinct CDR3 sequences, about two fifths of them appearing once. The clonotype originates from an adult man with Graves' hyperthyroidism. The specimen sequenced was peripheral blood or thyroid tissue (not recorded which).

In DNA, the CDR3 is TGTGCCAGTACCATACCCCCGACAGCTAACTATGGCTACACCTTC. Translation gives CASTIPPTANYGYTF. The V gene is TRBV19, the J gene TRBJ1-2; D might be TRBD1 (5 bases). This CDR3 region has 15 residues. Trimming took 7 bases from V and 0 from J, leaving 15 bases between them. CDR1 and CDR2 from the germline V gene are LNHDA and SQIVND (reference sequence).